These T cell receptor beta chains were read from a single sample in a study of blood T cell repertoires in COVID-19. The protocol was immunoSEQ multiplex PCR, while the TCRdb copy is restricted to in-frame clones and leaves out a portion. Seen here are roughly 73,000 clones, more than 80% observed once, and the top ten hold 20%. Sequenced input: peripheral blood. Source of these receptors: a woman aged 65 to 85 with acute or convalescent COVID-19. Both conserved end residues are part of each CDR3. Fields, in order: clone size, V gene, D gene, CDR3 length, J gene, CDR3 protein, CDR3 DNA. D genes are given only for firm matches. Clone size is stated in some rows and not others, as once, few, many or a class when expanded.

.	TRBV10-3	TRBD2	15	TRBJ2-7	CATSSGVSPTYEQYF	TGTGCCACCAGTAGCGGGGTATCCCCCACCTACGAGCAGTACTTC
.	TRBV3-1/TRBV3-2	TRBD2	16	TRBJ2-3	CASSFRRTSGRDTQYF	TGTGCCAGCAGCTTCCGCCGGACTAGCGGGAGAGATACGCAGTATTTT
.	TRBV28	.	14	TRBJ2-7	CASSSGRAPYEQYF	TGTGCCAGCAGTTCGGGCAGGGCCCCCTACGAGCAGTACTTC
.	TRBV5-1	.	12	TRBJ2-1	CASRTAYNEQFF	TGCGCCAGCAGGACAGCATACAATGAGCAGTTCTTC
.	TRBV24-1	.	14	TRBJ1-3	CAEAGQGHGNTIYF	TGTGCCGAAGCCGGGCAGGGACATGGAAACACCATATATTTT
few	TRBV5-4	TRBD1	14	TRBJ2-3	CASSSTGRTDTQYF	TGTGCCAGCAGCTCGACAGGGCGGACAGATACGCAGTATTTT
.	TRBV18	TRBD1	17	TRBJ1-3	CASSPQAAGGSGNTIYF	TGTGCCAGCTCACCACAGGCGGCAGGGGGCTCTGGAAACACCATATATTTT
.	TRBV27	TRBD1	15	TRBJ1-5	CASRSGQGRGQPQHF	TGTGCCAGCAGGTCGGGACAGGGACGGGGTCAGCCCCAGCATTTT
few	TRBV7-3	TRBD1	16	TRBJ1-6	CASSSRGQGAGSPLHF	TGTGCCAGCAGCTCAAGGGGACAGGGCGCGGGATCACCCCTCCACTTT
.	TRBV28	TRBD2	13	TRBJ2-7	CASSLGTSGRWNF	TGTGCCAGCAGTCTTGGGACTAGCGGGAGATGGAACTTC
.	TRBV3-1/TRBV3-2	.	11	TRBJ2-7	CASSLRERQYF	TGTGCCAGCAGCCTCCGGGAACGGCAGTACTTC
.	TRBV27	.	14	TRBJ2-7	CASSLSVTAREQYF	TGTGCCAGCAGTTTATCTGTGACAGCGAGAGAGCAGTACTTC
.	TRBV6-4	.	15	TRBJ1-1	CASSDGDRLNTEAFF	TGTGCCAGCAGTGACGGTGACAGACTGAACACTGAAGCTTTCTTT
once	TRBV11-3	.	14	TRBJ2-1	CASSLEPTTGEQFF	TGTGCCAGCAGCTTAGAGCCTACGACAGGTGAGCAGTTCTTC
.	TRBV2	.	13	TRBJ2-3	CASSDNSADTQYF	TGTGCCAGCAGCGACAACTCGGCGGATACGCAGTATTTT
once	TRBV20-1	.	11	TRBJ1-2	CSAGQTYGYTF	TGCAGTGCTGGACAGACTTATGGCTACACCTTC
.	TRBV11-2	TRBD1	13	TRBJ1-1	CASSTDRDTEAFF	TGTGCCAGCAGCACGGACAGGGACACTGAAGCTTTCTTT
.	TRBV4-2	.	16	TRBJ1-6	CASSQLQGELNSPLHF	TGTGCCAGCAGCCAATTACAGGGCGAACTCAATTCACCCCTCCACTTT
.	TRBV7-8	TRBD1	14	TRBJ1-4	CASRTGTAIKELFF	TGTGCCAGCAGAACCGGGACAGCGATAAAGGAACTGTTTTTT
.	TRBV27	TRBD2	15	TRBJ2-5	CASSKLAGVPETQYF	TGTGCCAGCAGTAAACTAGCGGGAGTACCAGAGACCCAGTACTTC
.	TRBV21-1	.	16	TRBJ2-5	CASSETGTGKQETQYF	TGTGCCAGCAGCGAAACCGGGACAGGAAAACAAGAGACCCAGTACTTC
.	TRBV7-9	.	16	TRBJ1-2	CASSLGGGSSNYGYTF	TGTGCCAGCAGCTTAGGCGGGGGGTCTTCTAACTATGGCTACACCTTC
.	TRBV30	.	13	TRBJ1-2	CAWRFRGGYGYTF	TGTGCCTGGAGGTTTAGGGGAGGCTATGGCTACACCTTC
.	TRBV5-6	.	16	TRBJ1-6	CASSRTVYTGNSPLHF	TGTGCCAGCAGCCGTACAGTGTACACTGGAAATTCACCCCTCCACTTT